A single sample is the source of the 25 T cell receptor beta chains below, sequenced in a study of CD8 T cells in ankylosing spondylitis. Each CDR3 protein is one row after TCRdb ran MiXCR on the 5' RACE reads. The repertoire holds under 300,000 distinct CDR3 sequences, with 10% as singletons. What was sequenced was blood, either unsorted or a sorted T cell fraction (not recorded which). The origin of the receptors is a male donor with ankylosing spondylitis or in good health (not recorded which).

This clonotype has at least ten counts. This chain links TRBV7-8 with TRBJ2-7; D may be TRBD1 (6 bases). The CDR3 extends over 13 amino acids. Germline CDR1 is SGHVS and CDR2 is FQNEAQ. Trimming left V 3 bases short and J 5 bases short, with 11 bases between. The CDR3 sequence is CASSFTGTNEQYF. In DNA, the CDR3 is TGTGCCAGCAGCTTTACAGGGACGAACGAGCAGTACTTC.

The table lists this clonotype with many counts. This chain joins TRBV6-1 and TRBJ1-2, with no clear D. Trimming took off 7 bases at V and 0 bases at J, with 21 bases between the two ends. This CDR3 region has 17 residues. Looked up from germline, CDR1 is MNHNS and CDR2 is SASEGT. In DNA, the CDR3 is TGTGCCAGCATTGCAACCCTCTCCCCTACTACTAACTATGGCTACACCTTC. Translated, it gives CASIATLSPTTNYGYTF.

This clonotype was seen many times. The chain is built from TRBV12-3 or TRBV12-4 and TRBJ1-5; perhaps TRBD1 as D (5 bases). V lost 1 base and J 3 bases, leaving 10 bases between the germline ends. This CDR3 spans 15 amino acids. The CDR3 loop reads CASSLGSGPNQPQHF. As DNA, the CDR3 is TGTGCCAGCAGTTTAGGGTCAGGGCCCAATCAGCCCCAGCATTTT.

At least ten counts were recorded for this clonotype. Here the CDR3 DNA reads TGTGCCAGCAGCTTAGCGGAGGAGGCGACCCAGTACTTC. Translating it yields CASSLAEEATQYF. The chain recombines TRBV7-7 with TRBJ2-5, with D possibly being TRBD2 (5 bases). This CDR3 has 13 amino acids. Germline V CDR1 and CDR2: SSHAT, FNYEAQ (reference sequence). Trimming left V 0 bases short and J 7 bases short, with 9 bases between. Full variable domain (remainder filled in from reference TRBV7-7 and TRBJ2-5): GAGVSQSPRYKVTKRGQDVTLRCDPISSHATLYWYQQALGQGPEFLTYFNYEAQPDKSGLPSDRFSAERPEGSISTLTIQRTEQRDSAMYRCASSLAEEATQYFGPGTRLLVL.

This clonotype has a count of ten or more. The rearrangement uses TRBV4-1 and TRBJ2-3, with D unclear. Germline CDR1 is MGHRA and CDR2 is YSYEKL. The CDR3 extends over 18 amino acids. The V gene lost 1 base and the J gene lost 3 bases, with 20 bases spanning the gap. The CDR3 reads CASSQGSFIGPGTDTQYF. The DNA for the CDR3 is TGCGCCAGCAGCCAAGGGTCGTTCATAGGACCAGGTACAGATACGCAGTATTTT.

This clonotype was picked up a small number of times. The chain combines TRBV6-5 with TRBJ2-1, with TRBD2 identical over 14 bases. The J segment lost 5 bases and the V segment lost 0 bases, leaving 3 bases of the junction unmatched. The CDR3 sequence is 17 residues long. Germline lookup yields CDR1 MNHEY and CDR2 SVGAGI. In nucleotides, the CDR3 is TGTGCCAGCAGTTACTCGTTGGGACTAGCGGGGGACAATGAGCAGTTCTTC. Translated: CASSYSLGLAGDNEQFF.

This clonotype was observed at least ten times. The gene calls are TRBV19 and TRBJ1-2; D is unclear. Germline assignment: CDR1 LNHDA and CDR2 SQIVND (reference sequence). V shed 7 bases and J shed 3 bases, with 15 bases lying between them. CDR3 size: 14 residues. CDR3 amino acids: CASTDVGGHYGYTF. CDR3 sequence (DNA): TGTGCCAGTACGGACGTTGGAGGTCACTATGGCTACACCTTC.

This clonotype was detected many times. J is TRBJ2-3 and V is TRBV5-1, with a weak D call TRBD1 (5 bases). V lost 2 bases and J 3 bases, leaving 13 bases between the germline ends. Germline lookup yields CDR1 SGHRS and CDR2 YFSETQ. CDR3 length equals 15 residues. Here the CDR3 reads CASSLGESATDTQYF. CDR3 DNA: TGCGCCAGCAGCTTAGGGGAATCGGCTACAGATACGCAGTATTTT. Variable domain in full (rest from reference TRBV5-1 and TRBJ2-3): KAGVTQTPRYLIKTRGQQVTLSCSPISGHRSVSWYQQTPGQGLQFLFEYFSETQRNKGNFPGRFSGRQFSNSRSEMNVSTLELGDSALYLCASSLGESATDTQYFGPGTRLTVL.

This clonotype was detected ten times or more. V usage is TRBV3-1 and J usage is TRBJ1-2; D is ambiguous. Per the germline V gene, CDR1 is LGHDT and CDR2 is YNNKEL (reference sequence). The V end was cut by 1 base, the J end by 6 bases, with 9 bases between. The length of the CDR3 is 13 residues. CDR3 DNA: TGTGCCAGCAGCCAAGTCCCGGCGCATGGCTACACCTTC. It yields the protein CASSQVPAHGYTF.

This clonotype has at least ten counts. DNA of the CDR3: TGTGCCAGCAGTTTAGGAAGTCAGGGGCAGCCCCAGCATTTT. Residues: CASSLGSQGQPQHF. This chain links TRBV27 with TRBJ1-5, with D maybe TRBD1 (6 bases). Deletions cut 2 bases from V and 7 bases from J, with 12 bases between. In germline, CDR1 is MNHEY, CDR2 SMNVEV (reference sequence). CDR3 length equals 14 residues.

This clonotype came up a few times. This chain connects TRBV5-1 to TRBJ2-2; the D gene is possibly TRBD2 (5 bases). This CDR3 comprises 16 residues. V was shortened by 0 bases and J by 1 base, with 10 bases between the two germline ends. Germline V gene lookup returns CDR1 SGHRS and CDR2 YFSETQ. CDR3 loop: CASSLGTAGNTGELFF. DNA for the CDR3: TGCGCCAGCAGCTTGGGGACGGCGGGGAACACCGGGGAGCTGTTTTTT.

In its sample, this clonotype was seen a few times. The chain is built from TRBV19 and TRBJ2-1, with TRBD2 matching over 14 bases. The trim removed 5 bases at V and 3 bases at J, leaving 9 bases unmatched. The CDR3 length is 18 residues. Germline-derived CDR1 and CDR2 are LNHDA and SQIVND (reference sequence). The CDR3 here is CASSAGTSGSRIYNEQFF. For the CDR3, the DNA is TGTGCCAGTAGTGCGGGGACTAGCGGGAGTCGTATCTACAATGAGCAGTTCTTC.

This chain uses TRBV6-5 with TRBJ2-3; D unresolved. The CDR3 loop spans 14 amino acids. The germline CDR1 and CDR2 sequences are MNHEY and SVGAGI. The V gene lost 4 bases and the J gene lost 1 base, with 9 bases spanning the gap. The CDR3 loop reads CASSLRLRTDTQYF. The CDR3 DNA reads as TGTGCCAGCAGTTTAAGACTCCGCACAGATACGCAGTATTTT.

This clonotype was counted at least ten times. The chain recombines TRBV20-1 with TRBJ1-5, with 8 bases matching TRBD1. The V segment lost 2 bases and the J segment 3 bases; nucleotides outside the gene matches: 0. Germline CDR1 DFQATT, CDR2 SNEGSKA (reference sequence). The CDR3 is 13 residues long. The CDR3 sequence is CSARQGANQPQHF. The CDR3 DNA follows: TGCAGTGCTAGACAGGGGGCCAATCAGCCCCAGCATTTT.

The CDR3 DNA reads TGTGCCAGCACCCGGGACACTTCCTACGAGCAGTACTTC. It yields the protein CASTRDTSYEQYF. The chain couples TRBV6-1 to TRBJ2-7; maybe TRBD1 (6 bases). The CDR3 spans 13 residues. CDR1 and CDR2 (germline): MNHNS, SASEGT. The germline V and J ends were trimmed by 7 bases and 1 base, with 11 bases remaining between them.

This clonotype appeared many times. The rearrangement joins TRBV3-1 to TRBJ2-1, with 7 bases matching TRBD2. Unmatched junction bases numbered 12, after V lost 7 bases and J lost 12 bases. The CDR3 extends over 13 amino acids. CDR1 is LGHDT and CDR2 is YNNKEL in the germline V gene (reference sequence). CDR3 bases: TGTGCCAGCACCACTTCAGGGCCGGGGGGGCAGTTCTTC. Protein product: CASTTSGPGGQFF.

For this clonotype: One base away lies a much larger clone, so this may be a sequencing read error. The chain has TRBV20-1 and TRBJ2-3; TRBD2 aligns across 9 bases. V was pared by 3 bases and J by 6 bases, with 10 bases of the junction left unmatched. Germline V CDR1 and CDR2: DFQATT, SNEGSKA (reference sequence). This CDR3 is 15 amino acids long. The CDR3 loop reads CSASPMAGGSDTQYF. The CDR3 DNA sequence: TGCAGTGCTAGTCCAATGGCGGGAGGGTCGGATACGCAGTATTTT.

This clonotype was seen many times. V usage is TRBV10-3 and J usage is TRBJ2-3; TRBD2 matches at 8 bases. This CDR3 is 15 amino acids long. CDR1 ENHRY and CDR2 SYGVKD come from the germline V gene. J lost 4 bases, V lost 4 bases, and 7 bases had no gene match. The CDR3 sequence is CAISGLTGGSDTQYF. CDR3 nucleotides: TGTGCCATCAGTGGCCTTACGGGGGGGTCAGATACGCAGTATTTT.

The sample holds many counts of this clonotype. The J gene is TRBJ2-3, the V gene TRBV27; a weak D match, TRBD1 (5 bases). CDR1 and CDR2 from the germline V gene are MNHEY and SMNVEV (reference sequence). This CDR3 comprises 13 residues. V was trimmed by 6 bases and J by 1 base, leaving 8 bases between them. This chain's CDR3 is CASRLQGTDTQYF. Here the CDR3 DNA reads TGTGCCAGCAGGCTACAGGGCACAGATACGCAGTATTTT.

This clonotype was counted at least ten times. V gene TRBV28 combines with J gene TRBJ2-3; D is possibly TRBD1 or TRBD2 (5 bases each). Germline CDR1 reads MDHEN; CDR2 reads SYDVKM. The CDR3 contains 13 residues. With 10 bases removed from V and 5 bases from J, the gap between germline ends came to 16 bases. The CDR3 spells CATLRGPRDTQYF. CDR3 sequence (DNA): TGTGCCACCCTACGGGGACCCCGAGATACGCAGTATTTT. Filled out from reference TRBV28 and TRBJ2-3, the complete variable domain reads DVKVTQSSRYLVKRTGEKVFLECVQDMDHENMFWYRQDPGLGLRLIYFSYDVKMKEKGDIPEGYSVSREKKERFSLILESASTNQTSMYLCATLRGPRDTQYFGPGTRLTVL.

This clonotype was picked up many times. The chain recombines TRBV5-5 with TRBJ2-5; TRBD2 matches at 11 bases. This CDR3 has 15 residues. V was pared by 4 bases and J by 2 bases, with 4 bases of the junction left unmatched. Germline values: CDR1 SGHKS, CDR2 YYEKEE (reference sequence). The CDR3 is CASSGRTSGQETQYF. CDR3 DNA sequence: TGTGCCAGCAGCGGACGGACTAGCGGGCAAGAGACCCAGTACTTC.

This clonotype showed up many times. V gene TRBV7-8 combines with J gene TRBJ1-5; D gene uncertain. The V gene lost 5 bases and the J gene lost 5 bases, with 16 bases spanning the gap. Per germline, CDR1 SGHVS and CDR2 FQNEAQ. CDR3 length: 15 residues. This CDR3 is CASSLLSRTDQPQHF. The CDR3, as DNA: TGTGCCAGCAGCCTTCTAAGCAGGACGGATCAGCCCCAGCATTTT.

This clonotype showed up just a few times. The chain is built from TRBV30 and TRBJ2-7, with D maybe TRBD1 (5 bases). The V end lost 2 bases, the J end lost 4 bases, and 12 bases lay between the germline ends. This CDR3 spans 13 amino acids. Germline V gene data show CDR1 as GTSNPN and CDR2 as SVGIG (reference sequence). As DNA, the CDR3 is TGTGCCTGGAGTCCCAGGGAATTTTACGAGCAGTACTTC. Protein product: CAWSPREFYEQYF.

This chain joins TRBV5-1 and TRBJ2-5; TRBD2 is a possible D gene (6 bases). The CDR3 has 14 residues. The germline V gene encodes CDR1 SGHRS and CDR2 YFSETQ. V shed 2 bases and J shed 2 bases, with 10 bases lying between them. CDR3 residues: CASSFGGSQETQYF. CDR3 nucleotide sequence: TGCGCCAGCAGCTTCGGGGGTTCTCAAGAGACCCAGTACTTC.

This clonotype was seen many times. V gene TRBV4-1 combines with J gene TRBJ2-2; D gene unclear. CDR1 and CDR2 (germline): MGHRA, YSYEKL. Trimming left V 1 base short and J 6 bases short, with 12 bases between. CDR3 length: 15 amino acids. CDR3 DNA: TGCGCCAGCAGCCAAGGAAAGGATGGCCCCGGGGAGCTGTTTTTT. Residues: CASSQGKDGPGELFF.